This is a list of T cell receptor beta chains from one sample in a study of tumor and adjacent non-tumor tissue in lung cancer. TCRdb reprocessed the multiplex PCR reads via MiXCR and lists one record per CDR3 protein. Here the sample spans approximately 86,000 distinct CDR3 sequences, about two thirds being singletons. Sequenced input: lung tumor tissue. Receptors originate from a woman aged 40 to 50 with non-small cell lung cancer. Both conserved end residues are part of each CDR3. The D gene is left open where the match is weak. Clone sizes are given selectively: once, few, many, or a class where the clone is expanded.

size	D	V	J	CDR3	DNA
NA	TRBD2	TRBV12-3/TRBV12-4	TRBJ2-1	CVGRPTSGLNEQFF	TGTGTCGGCAGACCAACTAGCGGACTAAATGAGCAGTTCTTC
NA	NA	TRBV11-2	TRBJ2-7	CTSSPTDSYVEYF	TGTACCAGCAGCCCGACAGACTCCTACGTGGAGTACTTC
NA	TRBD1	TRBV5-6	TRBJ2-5	CASMATGDGETQYF	TGTGCAAGCATGGCTACAGGGGACGGGGAGACCCAGTACTTC
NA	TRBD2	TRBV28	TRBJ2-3	CASSLAPGLVGGTYTLSTDMQYF	TGTGCCAGCAGTTTGGCTCCGGGACTAGTGGGAGGGACTTATACCCTTAGCACAGATATGCAGTATTTT
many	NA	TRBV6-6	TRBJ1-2	CASSLGEIGYGYTF	TGTGCCAGCAGTTTGGGGGAAATCGGCTATGGCTACACCTTC
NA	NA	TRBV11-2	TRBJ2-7	CGSSIEGVEDEQYF	TGTGGCAGCAGCATAGAGGGGGTAGAGGACGAGCAGTACTTC
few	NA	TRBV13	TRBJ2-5	CTSSLGETQYF	TGTACCAGCAGCTTGGGAGAGACCCAGTACTTC
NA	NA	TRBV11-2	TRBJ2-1	CASSLVTERFF	TGTGCCAGCAGCTTAGTAACTGAGCGGTTCTTC
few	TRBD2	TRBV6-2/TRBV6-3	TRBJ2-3	CASSPTSGSTDMQYF	TGTGCCAGTAGCCCGACTAGCGGGAGCACAGATATGCAGTATTTT
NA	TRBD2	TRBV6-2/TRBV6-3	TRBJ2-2	CASRLAGYNTGEPFF	TGTGCCAGCAGGCTAGCGGGATACAACACCGGGGAGCCGTTTTTT
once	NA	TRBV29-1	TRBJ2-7	CSSVLQGGGIYEQYF	TGCAGCTCCGTACTTCAGGGAGGAGGTATCTACGAGCAGTACTTC
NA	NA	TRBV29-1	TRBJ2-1	CSVEDPCARNKEQFF	TGCAGCGTTGAAGATCCGTGCGCGAGAAACAAAGAGCAGTTCTTC
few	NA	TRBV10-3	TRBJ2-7	CAIGSELNYEQYF	TGTGCCATCGGGTCAGAACTTAATTACGAGCAGTACTTC
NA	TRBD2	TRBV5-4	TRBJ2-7	CASSLLLVAGGAYEQYF	TGTGCCAGCAGCTTGTTATTGGTCGCGGGAGGAGCCTACGAGCAGTACTTC
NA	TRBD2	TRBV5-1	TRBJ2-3	CASGFCASSGSSTDTQYF	TGCGCCAGCGGCTTCTGCGCGAGTAGCGGGAGCAGCACAGATACGCAGTATTTT
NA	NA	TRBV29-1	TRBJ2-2	CSVEVVGYTGELFF	TGCAGCGTTGAAGTTGTTGGGTACACCGGGGAGCTGTTTTTT
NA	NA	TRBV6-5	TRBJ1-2	CASSRPWFGGGYTF	TGTGCCAGCAGCCGCCCATGGTTTGGGGGCGGCTACACCTTC
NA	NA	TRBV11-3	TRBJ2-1	CVSSLRFEQFF	TGTGTCAGCAGCTTAAGATTCGAGCAGTTCTTC
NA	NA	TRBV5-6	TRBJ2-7	CASSLRQSPMYF	TGCGCCAGCAGCTTGCGGCAGAGTCCGATGTACTTC
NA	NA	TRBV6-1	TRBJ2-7	CVGRTGTNAYEQYF	TGTGTCGGCAGAACCGGGACCAATGCCTACGAGCAGTACTTC
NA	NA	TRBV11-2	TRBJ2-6	CAFSWSDLSVANVLTF	TGTGCCTTCAGCTGGTCAGACCTCTCTGTGGCCAACGTCCTGACTTTC
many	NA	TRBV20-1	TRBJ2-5	CSARRSLGVETQYF	TGCAGTGCTAGGAGGTCCCTGGGGGTAGAGACCCAGTACTTC
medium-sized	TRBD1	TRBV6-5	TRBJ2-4	CASSQTGWNIQYF	TGTGCCAGCAGCCAGACAGGGTGGAACATTCAGTACTTC
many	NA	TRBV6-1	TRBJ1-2	CASSETNGGRDGYTF	TGTGCCAGCAGTGAGACCAATGGGGGCCGGGATGGCTACACCTTC
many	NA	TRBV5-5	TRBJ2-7	CASSGAGSSYEQYF	TGTGCCAGCTCAGGGGCAGGATCATCCTACGAGCAGTACTTC
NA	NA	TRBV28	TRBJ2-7	CASSLADTYEHYF	TGTGCCAGCAGTCTCGCGGACACCTACGAGCATTACTTC
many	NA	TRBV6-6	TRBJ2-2	CASRPRGHTGELFF	TGTGCCAGCAGACCGCGGGGTCACACCGGGGAGCTGTTTTTT
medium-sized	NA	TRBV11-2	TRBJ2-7	CASSHGAAEQYF	TGTGCCAGCAGCCACGGGGCCGCCGAGCAGTACTTC
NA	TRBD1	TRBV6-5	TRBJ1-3	CPSRDRVSGNTIYF	TGTCCCAGCAGGGACAGGGTCTCTGGAAACACCATATATTTT
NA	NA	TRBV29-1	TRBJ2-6	CSVEDVRAGANVLTF	TGTAGCGTTGAAGACGTGAGGGCTGGGGCCAACGTCCTGACTTTC
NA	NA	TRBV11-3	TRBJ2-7	CTISTGHDSYEQYF	TGTACCATCAGCACCGGACATGATTCCTACGAGCAGTACTTC
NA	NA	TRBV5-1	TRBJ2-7	CASSARQEGREQYF	TGCGCCAGCAGCGCTCGACAGGAGGGCCGCGAGCAGTACTTC
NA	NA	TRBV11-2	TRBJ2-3	CASSHTGMDSTQYF	TGTGCCAGCAGCCACACGGGCATGGACAGTACACAGTATTTT
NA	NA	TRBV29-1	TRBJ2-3	CNVGGGSTDTQYF	TGCAACGTTGGGGGCGGAAGCACAGATACACAGTATTTT
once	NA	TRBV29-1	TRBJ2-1	CSAAAGQIYNKQFF	TGCAGCGCTGCCGCAGGACAGATCTACAATAAGCAGTTCTTC
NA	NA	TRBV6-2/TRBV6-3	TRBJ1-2	CTSSGAYGYAF	TGTACCAGCTCAGGTGCTTATGGCTACGCCTTC
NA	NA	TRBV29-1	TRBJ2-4	CSVGGVTGSRHIQYF	TGCAGCGTCGGGGGAGTGACAGGGAGTAGGCACATTCAGTACTTC
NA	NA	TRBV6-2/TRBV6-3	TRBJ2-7	CASSYSSGFMSRGQYF	TGTGCCAGCAGTTACTCGTCAGGGTTTATGAGTAGGGGGCAGTACTTC
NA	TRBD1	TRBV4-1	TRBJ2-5	CASSTLLVRDRDQETQYF	TGCGCCAGTAGTACACTGCTCGTGAGGGACAGGGATCAAGAGACCCAGTACTTC
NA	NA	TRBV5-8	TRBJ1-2	CTSSLAGLSGGYTF	TGTACCAGCAGCTTAGCGGGGCTCTCGGGGGGCTACACCTTC
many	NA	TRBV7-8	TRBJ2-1	CASSLASSSYNEQFF	TGTGCCAGCAGCTTAGCCAGTAGCTCCTACAATGAGCAGTTCTTC
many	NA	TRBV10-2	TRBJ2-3	CASSEDRMATDTQYF	TGCGCCAGCAGTGAGGACAGGATGGCCACAGATACGCAGTATTTT
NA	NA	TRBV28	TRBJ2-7	CASNTRRKDEQYF	TGTGCCAGCAACACCAGACGGAAAGACGAGCAGTACTTT
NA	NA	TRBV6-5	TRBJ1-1	CASGNFWGTEAFF	TGTGCCAGCGGCAATTTCTGGGGCACTGAAGCTTTCTTT
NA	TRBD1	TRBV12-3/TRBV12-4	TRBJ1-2	CTSSTGQPIYGYTF	TGTACCAGCAGTACGGGACAGCCAATTTATGGCTACACCTTC
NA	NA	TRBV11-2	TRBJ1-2	CASSQTSRVNYGYIF	TGTGCCAGCAGCCAGACAAGCAGAGTTAACTATGGCTACATCTTC
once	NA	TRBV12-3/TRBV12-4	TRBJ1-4	CATSLGQSDEKLFF	TGTGCCACCAGTTTGGGGCAGAGTGATGAAAAACTGTTTTTT
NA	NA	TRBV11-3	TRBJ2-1	CASSSPGHGSNKQFF	TGTGCCAGCAGCTCCCCGGGACACGGCAGTAATAAGCAGTTCTTC
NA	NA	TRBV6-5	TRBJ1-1	CASSSTGRDIEAFF	TGTGCCAGCAGCAGCACGGGACGGGACATTGAAGCTTTCTTT
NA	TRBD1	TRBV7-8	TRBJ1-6	CASGETGGLTSLHF	TGTGCCAGCGGCGAGACAGGGGGACTTACATCCCTCCACTTT
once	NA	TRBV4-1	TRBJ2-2	CASSHWGRVAAGELCF	TGCGCCAGCAGCCACTGGGGAAGGGTGGCGGCCGGGGAGCTATGTTTT
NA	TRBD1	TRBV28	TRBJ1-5	CASTYPGTGSLRSNQPQHF	TGTGCCAGCACCTACCCCGGGACAGGAAGCTTGAGGAGCAATCAGCCCCAGCATTTT
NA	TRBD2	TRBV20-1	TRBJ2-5	CSASPGGGAETHYF	TGCAGTGCTTCCCCTGGCGGGGGGGCGGAGACCCATTACTTC
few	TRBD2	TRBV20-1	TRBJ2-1	CSAGGESSYNEQFF	TGCAGTGCTGGGGGGGAGAGCTCCTACAATGAGCAGTTCTTC
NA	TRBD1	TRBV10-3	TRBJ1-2	CTISRGRGPQGYTF	TGTACCATCAGTAGGGGCAGGGGGCCCCAGGGCTACACCTTC
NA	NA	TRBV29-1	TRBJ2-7	CSVGTSANEQNF	TGCAGCGTTGGTACGAGCGCGAACGAGCAGAACTTC
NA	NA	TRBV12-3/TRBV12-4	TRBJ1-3	CASSWAVSGNSIYF	TGTGCCAGCAGTTGGGCAGTCTCTGGAAACTCCATATATTTT
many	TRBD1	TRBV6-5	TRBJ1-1	CASSQNLGQGGTEAFF	TGTGCCAGCAGTCAAAACTTAGGACAGGGTGGGACTGAAGCTTTCTTT